These 10 T cell receptor beta chains originate from one sample sequenced in a study of blood T cell repertoires in COVID-19. Clones were read by immunoSEQ multiplex PCR, and TCRdb kept only the in-frame ones, dropping some. The sample has almost 250,000 clones; roughly 90% are singletons. Sequenced: PBMCs or T cells enriched from blood (not recorded which). The receptors stem from a woman under 40 who had recovered from COVID-19.

This chain joins TRBV7-2 and TRBJ1-3, with D tentatively TRBD1 (5 bases). V dropped 5 bases and J dropped 4 bases, with 18 bases sitting between them. Germline lookup yields CDR1 SGHTA and CDR2 FQGNSA. The CDR3 spans 16 residues. The CDR3 region is CASSTATQAAGNTIYF. In DNA, the CDR3 is TGTGCCAGCAGCACCGCGACACAGGCGGCCGGAAACACCATATATTTT.

The chain links TRBV7-2 to TRBJ1-1; tentatively, D is TRBD1 (6 bases). V dropped 6 bases and J dropped 4 bases, with 12 bases sitting between them. Germline values: CDR1 SGHTA, CDR2 FQGNSA. The CDR3 totals 13 residues. This CDR3 reads CASSPQGITEAFF. The DNA of the CDR3 is TGTGCCAGCAGTCCACAGGGCATCACTGAAGCTTTCTTT.

J is TRBJ1-1 and V is TRBV5-1; TRBD1 matches at 7 bases. Germline V lookup: CDR1 SGHRS, CDR2 YFSETQ. The CDR3 loop spans 17 amino acids. The V and J ends lost 0 bases and 0 bases, in that order; junction bases with no gene match: 8. The CDR3 here is CASSLAGTASMNTEAFF. In DNA form, the CDR3 reads TGCGCCAGCAGCTTGGCCGGGACAGCCTCCATGAACACTGAAGCTTTCTTT.

A few counts support this clone. V usage is TRBV6-5 and J usage is TRBJ1-6; D gene uncertain. This CDR3 spans 12 amino acids. Germline CDR1 and CDR2: MNHEY and SVGAGI. V lost 2 bases, J lost 14 bases, and 10 bases lay in between. In DNA form, the CDR3 reads TGTGCCAGCAGTTACGGAGGGTGGGCCCTCCACTTT. Encoded protein: CASSYGGWALHF.

The V and J genes are TRBV9 and TRBJ1-2; D unresolved. V was cut by 4 bases and J by 8 bases, with 21 bases left in between. Germline CDR1 is SGDLS and CDR2 is YYNGEE. This CDR3 region has 15 residues. The CDR3 coding sequence is TGTGCCAGCAGCCCATCCCCTCCCCGTTTCGGGGGCTACACCTTC. Its protein product is CASSPSPPRFGGYTF.

This clone was observed once. The V and J genes are TRBV6-5 and TRBJ2-5, with 8 bases identical to TRBD2. Germline CDR1 reads MNHEY; CDR2 reads SVGAGI. J lost 2 bases, V lost 6 bases, and 5 bases had no gene match. The CDR3 is made up of 14 amino acids. CDR3 in DNA: TGTGCCAGCAGCCCACTAGCGGTGCAAGAGACCCAGTACTTC. Translation: CASSPLAVQETQYF.

The chain couples TRBV5-4 to TRBJ2-2; D possibly corresponds to TRBD1 (5 bases). This CDR3 spans 15 amino acids. Deletions cut 0 bases from V and 0 bases from J, with 6 bases between. Germline lookup yields CDR1 SGHNT and CDR2 YYREEE (reference sequence). The CDR3 reads CASSLGGANTGELFF. DNA of the CDR3: TGTGCCAGCAGCTTGGGGGGCGCGAACACCGGGGAGCTGTTTTTT.

This clone has just one count. J is TRBJ2-1 and V is TRBV2; 9 nucleotides agree with TRBD2. There are 14 residues in the CDR3. Trimming at V came to 8 bases and at J to 9 bases, leaving 11 bases not matched to a gene. Germline V gene sequence: CDR1 SNHLY, CDR2 FYNNEI. As DNA, the CDR3 is TGTGCCAGCCATACTAGCGGGCATTGGGGTGAGCAGTTCTTC. Its translation is CASHTSGHWGEQFF.

The chain couples TRBV28 to TRBJ1-2, with 9 nucleotides matching TRBD1. Per the germline V gene, CDR1 is MDHEN and CDR2 is SYDVKM. The CDR3 covers 14 residues. V gave up 3 bases and J gave up 7 bases; unmatched junction bases: 6. The CDR3 is CASSLGDRVAGYTF. In DNA, the CDR3 is TGTGCCAGCAGTTTGGGGGACAGGGTGGCTGGCTACACCTTC.

The chain joins TRBV3-1 (or the pseudogene TRBV3-2) to TRBJ1-6; possible D gene TRBD1, 6 bases. This CDR3 is built from 16 residues. V was cut by 6 bases and J by 7 bases, with 19 bases left in between. Germline V gives CDR1 LGHDT, CDR2 YNNKEL (reference sequence). The CDR3 DNA sequence: TGTGCCAGCAGTCCCCTTAACGACAGGCGAAATTCACCCCTCCACTTT. This sequence encodes CASSPLNDRRNSPLHF.